These 31 T cell receptor beta chains were sequenced from one sample in a study of cytomegalovirus exposure and HLA in healthy donors listed by TCRdb under 2017. Libraries were built with the immunoSEQ multiplex PCR assay. For the multiplex PCR, a mixture combining 60 forward primers for TCR Vbeta segments and 13 reverse primers for TCR Jbeta segments was used. TCRdb took this table from immuneACCESS and kept in-frame rearrangements with V and J called. Such tables lack part of the clones; where checked against another copy, unresolved V genes explain under half of the gap, and the rest is unexplained. The sample contains roughly 130,000 clones, approximately 84% of them found a single time. Under 3% of the sample is held by the ten biggest clonotypes. What was sequenced was PBMCs. These TCRs come from a boy younger than 10 in good health and CMV-seronegative.

The rearrangement links TRBV19 to TRBJ1-1; unclear D gene. V shed 3 bases and J shed 1 base, with 3 bases lying between them. The CDR3 has 12 residues. CDR1 is LNHDA, CDR2 SQIVND, per germline (reference sequence). In nucleotides, the CDR3 is TGTGCCAGTAGTATCGGGAACACTGAAGCTTTCTTT. It codes for CASSIGNTEAFF.

The chain combines TRBV13 with TRBJ2-3; possible D gene TRBD2, 6 bases. CDR1 is PRHDT and CDR2 is FYEKMQ in the germline V gene (reference sequence). The CDR3 covers 12 residues. V lost 5 bases, J lost 5 bases, and 8 bases lay in between. The CDR3 DNA follows: TGTGCCAGCAGCCCGGGAGTAGATACGCAGTATTTT. Translating gives CASSPGVDTQYF.

Details on this clone: The same CDR3 can be traced to other DNA sequences in this sample. DNA of the CDR3: TGTGCCAGCAGCTTAGGAACCACAGGGGGGGATACGCAGTATTTT. Protein product: CASSLGTTGGDTQYF. The rearrangement uses TRBV11-3 and TRBJ2-3; 8 nucleotides line up with TRBD1. This CDR3 contains 15 residues. Germline CDR1 SGHNT, CDR2 YENEEA. V was clipped by 1 base and J by 6 bases; unmatched bases: 6.

The rearrangement links TRBV7-9 to TRBJ2-1; D might be TRBD2 (6 bases). The CDR3 is 14 residues long. V gave up 3 bases and J gave up 9 bases, with 15 bases separating them. Germline-derived CDR1 and CDR2 are SEHNR and FQNEAQ (reference sequence). Written as DNA, the CDR3 is TGTGCCAGCAGCTTGCCCTCTCGGGGGAGTGAGCAGTTCTTC. Its protein is CASSLPSRGSEQFF. Filled out from reference TRBV7-9 and TRBJ2-1, the complete variable domain reads DTGVSQNPRHKITKRGQNVTFRCDPISEHNRLYWYRQTLGQGPEFLTYFQNEAQLEKSRLLSDRFSAERPKGSFSTLEIQRTEQGDSAMYLCASSLPSRGSEQFFGPGTRLTVL.

The genes are TRBV10-3 and TRBJ1-5; 7 bases align to TRBD1. The CDR3 extends over 13 amino acids. Germline CDR1 and CDR2: ENHRY and SYGVKD. Trimming cost V 3 bases and J 4 bases; bases outside gene matches: 0. CDR3 in DNA: TGTGCCATCAGTGACAGGGGGAATCAGCCCCAGCATTTT. Encoded protein: CAISDRGNQPQHF.

This chain links TRBV2 with TRBJ2-1, with 10 bases that match TRBD2. The V and J ends lost 6 bases and 4 bases, in that order; junction bases with no gene match: 6. The germline gives CDR1 SNHLY, CDR2 FYNNEI. CDR3 length equals 15 residues. In DNA, the CDR3 is TGTGCCAGCAGGAGTAGCGGGGGGCTATACAATGAGCAGTTCTTC. It codes for CASRSSGGLYNEQFF. Combining the CDR3 with reference TRBV2 and TRBJ2-1 gives the whole variable domain EPEVTQTPSHQVTQMGQEVILRCVPISNHLYFYWYRQILGQKVEFLVSFYNNEISEKSEIFDDQFSVERPDGSNFTLKIRSTKLEDSAMYFCASRSSGGLYNEQFFGPGTRLTVL.

J is TRBJ1-6 and V is TRBV7-9; TRBD1 might be the D (6 bases). The CDR3 sequence is 15 residues long. CDR1 and CDR2 from the germline V gene are SEHNR and FQNEAQ (reference sequence). V shed 6 bases and J shed 7 bases, with 16 bases lying between them. CDR3: CASSYQGPWNSPLHF. CDR3 nucleotide sequence: TGTGCCAGCAGTTATCAGGGGCCTTGGAATTCACCCCTCCACTTT. Supplemented by reference TRBV7-9 and TRBJ1-6, the full variable domain reads DTGVSQNPRHKITKRGQNVTFRCDPISEHNRLYWYRQTLGQGPEFLTYFQNEAQLEKSRLLSDRFSAERPKGSFSTLEIQRTEQGDSAMYLCASSYQGPWNSPLHFGNGTRLTVT.

This clone appeared a single time. The chain recombines TRBV7-2 with TRBJ1-1; D is perhaps TRBD1 (5 bases). Germline CDR1 and CDR2: SGHTA and FQGNSA. The CDR3 sequence is 13 residues long. V gave up 6 bases and J gave up 4 bases, with 12 bases separating them. As DNA, the CDR3 is TGTGCCAGCAGAAAGGGGTTCGGCACTGAAGCTTTCTTT. Its translation is CASRKGFGTEAFF.

This clone was seen just once. The chain links TRBV9 to TRBJ2-1; 9 bases line up with TRBD2. CDR1 and CDR2 (germline): SGDLS, YYNGEE. The J segment lost 2 bases and the V segment lost 2 bases, leaving 8 bases of the junction unmatched. This CDR3 is built from 17 residues. The CDR3 bases are TGTGCCAGCAGCGTGCAACCCCTAGCGGGGCCCTACAATGAGCAGTTCTTC. It translates to CASSVQPLAGPYNEQFF.

This clone was seen only a few times. V and J are TRBV19 and TRBJ1-3, with TRBD1 matching 8 bases. This CDR3 contains 15 residues. The ends lost 2 bases at V and 8 bases at J; junction bases unmatched: 8. Per germline, CDR1 LNHDA and CDR2 SQIVND (reference sequence). CDR3 in DNA: TGTGCCAGTAGTATAATGCTTGGACAGGGATACACCATATATTTT. Its protein is CASSIMLGQGYTIYF.

A single count supports this clone. DNA for the CDR3: TGTGCCAGCAGTCCACTGGGAGGGAATGGCTACACCTTC. Protein product: CASSPLGGNGYTF. The V gene is TRBV27, the J gene TRBJ1-2; D not certain. The CDR3 spans 13 residues. CDR1 and CDR2 from the germline V gene are MNHEY and SMNVEV (reference sequence). Trimming cost V 5 bases and J 6 bases, with 13 bases left between them.

The V and J genes are TRBV19 and TRBJ1-1; D is unresolved. CDR3 size: 14 residues. The germline CDR1 and CDR2 sequences are LNHDA and SQIVND (reference sequence). The germline V and J ends were trimmed by 5 bases and 10 bases, with 20 bases remaining between them. Here the CDR3 DNA reads TGTGCCAGTAGTGATCACACCGCTCTCCCTGGAGCTTTCTTT. This gives the protein CASSDHTALPGAFF.

The V and J genes are TRBV6-5 and TRBJ2-3, with D perhaps TRBD1 (5 bases). The ends were cut back, 6 bases at V and 5 bases at J, with 9 bases in the middle. Germline CDR1 and CDR2: MNHEY and SVGAGI. This CDR3 is 12 amino acids long. CDR3 coding DNA: TGTGCCAGCAGCCCCAGGGAAGATACGCAGTATTTT. It translates to CASSPREDTQYF.

The sample holds a few counts of this clone. The J gene is TRBJ1-2, the V gene TRBV19; no clear D. The CDR3 contains 14 residues. CDR1 is LNHDA and CDR2 is SQIVND in the germline V gene (reference sequence). V was trimmed by 9 bases and J by 0 bases, leaving 14 bases between them. The CDR3: CARPEGKANYGYTF. In nucleotides, the CDR3 is TGTGCCAGGCCTGAGGGTAAAGCTAACTATGGCTACACCTTC.

This chain's CDR3 is CASRTSTGAYGYTF. CDR3 DNA sequence: TGTGCCAGCAGGACTTCGACAGGGGCGTATGGCTACACCTTC. This chain uses TRBV6-1 with TRBJ1-2; 8 bases are shared with TRBD1. The CDR3 length is 14 residues. With V trimmed by 6 bases and J by 5 bases, 8 bases remained unmatched. Germline V CDR1 and CDR2: MNHNS, SASEGT.

The V call is TRBV27, the J call TRBJ1-1, with 9 bases that match TRBD1. The germline gives CDR1 MNHEY, CDR2 SMNVEV (reference sequence). The CDR3 has 15 residues. With 2 bases clipped from V and 2 bases from J, the junction kept 3 bases outside the gene matches. Here the CDR3 DNA reads TGTGCCAGCAGTTTAACAGGGGGCCCAAACACTGAAGCTTTCTTT. Its protein product is CASSLTGGPNTEAFF.

The chain links TRBV10-3 to TRBJ1-1; D is undetermined. V lost 6 bases, J lost 5 bases, and 16 bases lay in between. Germline assignment: CDR1 ENHRY and CDR2 SYGVKD. The CDR3 runs to 14 residues. The CDR3 loop reads CAISQLGEPTEAFF. The DNA of the CDR3 is TGTGCCATCAGCCAGCTCGGGGAGCCGACTGAAGCTTTCTTT.

This clone came up once. One end of the junction is discordant with germline, which a read error may explain. The chain carries TRBV7-9 and TRBJ1-1; D gene ambiguous. Germline V gene lookup returns CDR1 SEHNR and CDR2 FQNEAQ (reference sequence). This CDR3 spans 12 amino acids. The CDR3 DNA sequence: TGTTCCAGCAGCTTAGCCTTCGGTGAAGCTTTCTTT. As protein: CSSSLAFGEAFF.

V gene TRBV10-3 combines with J gene TRBJ2-1, with 10 nucleotides matching TRBD2. The trim removed 3 bases at V and 1 base at J, leaving 6 bases unmatched. Germline CDR1 ENHRY, CDR2 SYGVKD. There are 17 residues in the CDR3. CDR3 sequence reads: CAISDSTSGKSYNEQFF. CDR3 sequence (DNA): TGTGCCATCAGTGACTCTACTAGCGGGAAGTCCTACAATGAGCAGTTCTTC.

CDR3: CASSQVAGVSAEQFF. The CDR3 DNA follows: TGTGCCAGCAGCCAAGTAGCGGGGGTGAGTGCGGAGCAGTTCTTC. The rearrangement joins TRBV14 to TRBJ2-1; 9 bases align to TRBD2. The J segment lost 10 bases and the V segment lost 1 base, leaving 8 bases of the junction unmatched. CDR3 length: 15 amino acids. Germline V lookup: CDR1 SGHDN, CDR2 FVKESK.

The chain carries TRBV4-2 and TRBJ2-1; TRBD1 is a possible D gene (6 bases). This CDR3 contains 14 residues. V was cut by 4 bases and J by 8 bases, with 15 bases left in between. The germline V gene encodes CDR1 LGHNA and CDR2 YNFKEQ. The CDR3 DNA is TGTGCCAGCAGCCTAGGACAGTCGGTCGATGAGCAGTTCTTC. Translated, it gives CASSLGQSVDEQFF.

The chain couples TRBV4-3 to TRBJ1-1; D unresolved. V lost 10 bases, J lost 3 bases, and 15 bases lay in between. From germline, CDR1 is LGHNA and CDR2 YSLEER. There are 13 residues in the CDR3. The CDR3 DNA reads TGCGCCACCGCTACTGGTCCTGACACTGAAGCTTTCTTT. Its protein product is CATATGPDTEAFF.

The chain links TRBV19 to TRBJ2-1, with TRBD2 identical over 14 bases. The J segment lost 7 bases and the V segment lost 7 bases, leaving 6 bases of the junction unmatched. The CDR3 loop spans 15 amino acids. From germline, CDR1 is LNHDA and CDR2 SQIVND (reference sequence). The CDR3 here is CASTWTSGRFNEQFF. The CDR3 nucleotides read TGTGCCAGTACTTGGACTAGCGGGAGGTTTAATGAGCAGTTCTTC.

The CDR3 here is CASRTGIRETQYF. CDR3 coding DNA: TGCGCCAGTCGAACGGGTATCCGGGAGACCCAGTACTTC. J is TRBJ2-5 and V is TRBV10-2; D ambiguous. The V end was cut by 9 bases, the J end by 5 bases, with 16 bases between. This CDR3 is built from 13 residues. Germline CDR1 reads WSHSY; CDR2 reads SAAADI.

The chain couples TRBV19 to TRBJ1-1; D gene unclear. Trimming cost V 6 bases and J 4 bases, with 15 bases left between them. Germline loops: CDR1 LNHDA, CDR2 SQIVND (reference sequence). The CDR3 loop spans 14 amino acids. The CDR3 loop is CASRSLGVSTEAFF. As DNA, the CDR3 is TGTGCCAGTAGATCACTCGGAGTCTCCACTGAAGCTTTCTTT.

The V call is TRBV7-9, the J call TRBJ1-1; D might be TRBD1 (6 bases). Trimming removed 4 bases at V and 1 base at J, with 16 bases between. The CDR3 covers 16 residues. Looked up from germline, CDR1 is SEHNR and CDR2 is FQNEAQ (reference sequence). CDR3 DNA: TGTGCCAGCAGCTCCCTTGACAGGACCGGGAACACTGAAGCTTTCTTT. It translates to CASSSLDRTGNTEAFF.

This chain uses TRBV30 with TRBJ2-7; 9 bases map to TRBD2. CDR1 is GTSNPN, CDR2 SVGIG, per germline (reference sequence). The CDR3 loop spans 13 amino acids. The V segment lost 2 bases and the J segment 5 bases; nucleotides outside the gene matches: 4. The CDR3 reads CAWSWRGGDEQYF. The CDR3 DNA follows: TGTGCCTGGAGTTGGCGGGGGGGCGACGAGCAGTACTTC.

This clone was recorded once. The V and J genes are TRBV19 and TRBJ1-2; 8 nucleotides agree with TRBD1. V gave up 6 bases and J gave up 6 bases; unmatched junction bases: 6. This CDR3 comprises 13 residues. Germline V gene sequence: CDR1 LNHDA, CDR2 SQIVND (reference sequence). The CDR3 DNA is TGTGCCAGTAGCCACAGGGGGAGGAATGGCTACACCTTC. It translates to CASSHRGRNGYTF.

This clone was seen a single time. The J gene is TRBJ1-1, the V gene TRBV4-3; D may be TRBD1 (6 bases). With 4 bases removed from V and 5 bases from J, the gap between germline ends came to 17 bases. Germline CDR1 and CDR2: LGHNA and YSLEER. This CDR3 spans 15 amino acids. The CDR3 sequence: CASSPARQAGTEAFF. The CDR3 DNA reads TGCGCCAGCAGCCCTGCGCGACAGGCTGGTACTGAAGCTTTCTTT.

This chain joins TRBV6-1 and TRBJ2-7; 8 nucleotides line up with TRBD2. The ends lost 8 bases at V and 2 bases at J; junction bases unmatched: 8. The CDR3 loop spans 14 amino acids. The V gene's germline CDR1 is MNHNS and CDR2 SASEGT. CDR3 in DNA: TGTGCCAGCTCTAGAGCGGGGGCCCCCTACGAGCAGTACTTC. Residues: CASSRAGAPYEQYF.

The chain has TRBV5-1 and TRBJ1-2; 7 positions match TRBD1. This CDR3 region has 15 residues. V was clipped by 0 bases and J by 0 bases; unmatched bases: 2. The germline CDR1 and CDR2 sequences are SGHRS and YFSETQ. CDR3 DNA sequence: TGCGCCAGCAGCTTGGGGGGACAGACTAACTATGGCTACACCTTC. Its protein product is CASSLGGQTNYGYTF.